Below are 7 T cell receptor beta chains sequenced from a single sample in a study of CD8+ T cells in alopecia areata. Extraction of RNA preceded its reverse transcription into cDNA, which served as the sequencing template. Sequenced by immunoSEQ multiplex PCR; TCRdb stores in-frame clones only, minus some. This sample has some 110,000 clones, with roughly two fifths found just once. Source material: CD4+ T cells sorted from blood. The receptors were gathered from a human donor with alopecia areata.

The CDR3: CASSQGGTSGRLLTGELFF. In DNA form, the CDR3 reads TGCGCCAGCAGCCAAGGCGGGACTAGCGGGAGGCTTCTCACCGGGGAGCTGTTTTTT. This rearrangement joins TRBV4-3 to TRBJ2-2; 15 nucleotides match TRBD2. V was pared by 1 base and J by 4 bases, with 7 bases of the junction left unmatched. The CDR3 sequence is 19 residues long. Per the germline V gene, CDR1 is LGHNA and CDR2 is YSLEER.

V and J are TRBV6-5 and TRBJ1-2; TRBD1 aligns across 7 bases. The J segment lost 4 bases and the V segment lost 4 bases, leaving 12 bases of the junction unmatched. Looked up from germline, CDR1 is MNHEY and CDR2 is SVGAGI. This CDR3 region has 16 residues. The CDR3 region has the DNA TGTGCCAGCAGTTCCCTAGGGACAGACTTAGTCTATGGCTACACCTTC. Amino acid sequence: CASSSLGTDLVYGYTF.

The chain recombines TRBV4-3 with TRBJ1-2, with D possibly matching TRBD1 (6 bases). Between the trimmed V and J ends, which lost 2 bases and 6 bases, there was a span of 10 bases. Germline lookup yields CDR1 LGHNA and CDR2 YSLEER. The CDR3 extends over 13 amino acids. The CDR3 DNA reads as TGCGCCAGCAGCCAACTAGGGGGAGATGGCTACACCTTC. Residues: CASSQLGGDGYTF.

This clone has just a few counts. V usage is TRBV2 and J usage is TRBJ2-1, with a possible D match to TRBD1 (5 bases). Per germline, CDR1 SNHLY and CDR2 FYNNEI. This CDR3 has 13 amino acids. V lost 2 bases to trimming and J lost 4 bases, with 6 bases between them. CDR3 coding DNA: TGTGCCAGCAGTGAAAACAGGTACAATGAGCAGTTCTTC. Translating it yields CASSENRYNEQFF.

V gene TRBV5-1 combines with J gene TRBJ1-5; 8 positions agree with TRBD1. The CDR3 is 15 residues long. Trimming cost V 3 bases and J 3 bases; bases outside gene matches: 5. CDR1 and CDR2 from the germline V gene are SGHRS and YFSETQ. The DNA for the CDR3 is TGCGCCAGCAGCTGGGGGGGACAGGTCAATCAGCCCCAGCATTTT. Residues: CASSWGGQVNQPQHF.

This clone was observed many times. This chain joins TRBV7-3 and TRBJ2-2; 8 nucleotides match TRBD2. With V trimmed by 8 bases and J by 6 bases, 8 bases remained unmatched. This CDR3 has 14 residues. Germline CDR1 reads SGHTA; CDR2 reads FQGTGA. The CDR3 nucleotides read TGTGCCAGCCTCTCGAATAGCGGGGCCGGGGAGCTGTTTTTT. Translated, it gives CASLSNSGAGELFF.

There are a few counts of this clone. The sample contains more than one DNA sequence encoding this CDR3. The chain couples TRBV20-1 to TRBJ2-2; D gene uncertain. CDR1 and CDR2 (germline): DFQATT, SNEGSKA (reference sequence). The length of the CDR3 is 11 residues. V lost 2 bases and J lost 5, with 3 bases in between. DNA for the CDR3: TGCAGTGCTAGAAGTACCGGGGAGCTGTTTTTT. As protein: CSARSTGELFF.